Only a few counts were recorded for the clone carrying this T cell receptor (beta chain). Its matching antigen is unknown. V was clipped by 0 bases and J by 9 bases, with 9 bases between them. This CDR3 has 13 residues. Looked up from germline, CDR1 is SGHDN and CDR2 is FVKESK. This entry is derived from a study of shared clonotypes between healthy human individuals. It was across several immunoSEQ plates that each subset's genomic DNA was evenly split. The method was immunoSEQ multiplex PCR; TCRdb's version includes in-frame clones alone and lacks a portion of them. The sample shows about 1.1 million clones, 70% to 85% of them seen only once. Study-wide results and limits: Owing to a small donor count, the genetic and exposure-history diversity represented was limited. A few donors had about 5.1% of their naive CD4 clonotypes in common.

It was into CD45RA+ naive and CD45RA-negative memory subsets that the CD4+ cells were split. The source is a man between 18 and 29 years old in good health. Some clones in this sample may be carry-over from other donors' samples. Sequenced input: memory CD4+ T cells from PBMCs. This sample's subset: CD45RA-negative fraction. The V call is TRBV14, the J call TRBJ2-1; the D is unclear. The CDR3 here is CASSQEVLGEQFF. CDR3 DNA sequence: TGTGCCAGCAGCCAAGAAGTTCTCGGTGAGCAGTTCTTC.